The clone carrying this TCR beta chain is labeled medium-sized based on frequency. The source of the sample is a study of CXCR3-negative and CXCR3-positive naive CD8 T cells. In preparing the TRB cDNA libraries, 5' RACE with UMI labels was used. TCRdb re-called the 5' RACE reads; every CDR3 protein appears as one record, without DNA. Its table records over 55,000 distinct CDR3 sequences. Germline loops: CDR1 MGHRA, CDR2 YSYEKL. The CDR3 sequence is 12 residues long. The source is a human donor in good health. Some clones in this sample may be carry-over from other donors' samples. This chain joins TRBV4-1 and TRBJ1-2; checking the TCRdb D call of TRBD1 is not possible without DNA. The sequenced sample consisted of memory CD8+ T cells from blood. The CDR3 here is CASSHRTGGYTF.